A selection of T cell receptor beta chains follows, all from one sample in a study of identical twins. TCRdb analysed the 5' RACE reads with MiXCR anew, one entry per CDR3 protein. This sample yields hundreds of thousands of distinct CDR3 sequences, of which 9% to 15% are seen a single time; about 1.5% belongs to the top ten. These data were also filed under a second study, of yellow fever vaccine responses in identical twins.

The sample consisted of PBMCs. These receptors were collected from a woman younger than 30 in good health. CDR3s leave out the opening cysteine and the closing phenylalanine or tryptophan.

J	V	CDR3
TRBJ1-5	TRBV6-1	ASSQGPQGAGQPQH
TRBJ2-7	TRBV20-1	SARDRLARPYEQY
TRBJ2-7	TRBV28	ASSPVLAGGPKRPYEQY
TRBJ1-4	TRBV5-1	ASSLSQNEKLF
TRBJ2-3	TRBV29-1	SVGAGLTDTQY
TRBJ2-1	TRBV5-8	ASSLALAWSSYNEQF
TRBJ2-7	TRBV7-9	ASSQPRDAGGSYEQY
TRBJ2-3	TRBV4-1	ASSQMTGPSTDTQY
TRBJ2-1	TRBV7-9	ASSLKMLGSYNEQF
TRBJ1-4	TRBV2	ASSEDGSTNEKLF
TRBJ1-2	TRBV3-1	ASSQGGQGYYGYT
TRBJ1-1	TRBV7-9	ASSLASGTGGLGAF
TRBJ2-5	TRBV15	ATSRDGTQTQETQY
TRBJ2-7	TRBV18	ASSSGQGNAYEQY
TRBJ2-3	TRBV28	ASSRTGKGTQY
TRBJ2-1	TRBV29-1	SVDSELAGNNEQF
TRBJ2-5	TRBV6-5	ASSYADRAKETQY
TRBJ2-1	TRBV20-1	SAPQGGSQGEQF
TRBJ2-3	TRBV7-8	ASSLGYVIGTDTQY
TRBJ2-3	TRBV5-5	ASSLRTGASPADTQY
TRBJ1-2	TRBV11-2	ASSPGQVGQDGYT
TRBJ1-1	TRBV2	ASTSDRSTEAF
TRBJ2-5	TRBV5-1	ASSPGHGSQETQY
TRBJ2-7	TRBV5-1	ASSLVGAEQY
TRBJ1-2	TRBV5-1	ASSLGSVESYGYT
TRBJ2-1	TRBV20-1	SARTGQGGIYNEQF
TRBJ2-3	TRBV12-3/TRBV12-4	ASTLSGGAKDTQY
TRBJ1-2	TRBV5-1	ASSLPDRRGYT
TRBJ2-2	TRBV7-3	ASSWTGTLNTGELF
TRBJ2-2	TRBV9	ASSVDGYTGELF
TRBJ2-7	TRBV3-1	ASSQDVGEQY
TRBJ2-1	TRBV7-9	ASSQMASLAYNEQF
TRBJ1-3	TRBV12-3/TRBV12-4	ASSHPMAGNTIY
TRBJ2-5	TRBV3-1	ASSQVGGKQY
TRBJ2-2	TRBV20-1	SAPGRPTGELF
TRBJ2-4	TRBV5-8	ASSFSPTKNIQY
TRBJ2-1	TRBV7-9	ASSLEYIEQF
TRBJ2-6	TRBV5-5	AISSPGQWRSGANVLT
TRBJ2-5	TRBV27	ASRTGGSLGGETQY
TRBJ1-2	TRBV10-3	AISDPAGEWDYGYT
TRBJ1-2	TRBV4-1	ASSQGGGGYT
TRBJ2-1	TRBV2	ASSVSGRPNNEQF
TRBJ2-3	TRBV13	ASSSRLAGGRDTDTQY
TRBJ2-3	TRBV24-1	ATSDPSGAGRTQY
TRBJ1-2	TRBV7-9	ASTALGVQGFGYT
TRBJ1-4	TRBV18	ASSPRREKLF